A single sample gave rise to the 11 T cell receptor beta chains below, sequenced in a study of blood T cell repertoires in COVID-19. TCRdb's copy holds only in-frame clones and misses some; the assay was immunoSEQ multiplex PCR. Of 290,000 or so clones listed, more than 85% are singletons. What was sequenced was peripheral blood. The receptors were gathered from a man between 65 and 80 years old with acute or convalescent COVID-19.

The genes are TRBV6-6 and TRBJ2-3; TRBD1 might be the D (5 bases). The germline gives CDR1 MNHNY, CDR2 SVGAGI (reference sequence). This CDR3 region has 14 residues. Trimming stripped 5 bases from V and 2 bases from J, with 11 bases between. The CDR3, as DNA: TGTGCCAGCAGTCAGGACACCTACACAGATACGCAGTATTTT. Protein sequence: CASSQDTYTDTQYF.

The chain links TRBV30 to TRBJ2-3; D gene ambiguous. V lost 0 bases and J lost 2, with 9 bases in between. The CDR3 covers 14 residues. Germline lookup yields CDR1 GTSNPN and CDR2 SVGIG (reference sequence). For the CDR3, the DNA is TGTGCCTGGAGTGTTTTGATAGCCACAGATACGCAGTATTTT. Translating it yields CAWSVLIATDTQYF.

The chain couples TRBV4-2 to TRBJ2-5; 9 positions agree with TRBD1. V lost 0 bases to trimming and J lost 2 bases; unmatched junction nucleotides: 1. This CDR3 has 15 residues. CDR1 and CDR2 from the germline V gene are LGHNA and YNFKEQ. This CDR3 reads CASSQEGQGQETQYF. The DNA of the CDR3 is TGTGCCAGCAGCCAAGAGGGACAGGGACAAGAGACCCAGTACTTC.

The rearrangement joins TRBV9 to TRBJ2-7, with D perhaps TRBD2 (6 bases). Trimming stripped 0 bases from V and 6 bases from J, with 13 bases between. Germline V gene lookup returns CDR1 SGDLS and CDR2 YYNGEE. This CDR3 comprises 14 residues. The CDR3 sequence: CASSVADRDSEQYF. The DNA of the CDR3 is TGTGCCAGCAGCGTAGCTGATAGGGACTCCGAGCAGTACTTC. Full variable domain (remainder filled in from reference TRBV9 and TRBJ2-7): DSGVTQTPKHLITATGQRVTLRCSPRSGDLSVYWYQQSLDQGLQFLIQYYNGEERAKGNILERFSAQQFPDLHSELNLSSLELGDSALYFCASSVADRDSEQYFGPGTRLTVT.

A few counts support this clone. The CDR3 DNA is TGTGCCAGCAGTCCCGGGACACCGGGATTAACACCCCTCCACTTT. It encodes CASSPGTPGLTPLHF. This chain uses TRBV6-5 with TRBJ1-6; a weak D match, TRBD1 (6 bases). V lost 5 bases and J 11 bases, leaving 19 bases between the germline ends. The CDR3 is 15 residues long. CDR1 MNHEY and CDR2 SVGAGI come from the germline V gene.

J is TRBJ2-4 and V is TRBV28, with TRBD2 matching over 8 bases. V was clipped by 5 bases and J by 0 bases; unmatched bases: 3. Germline V lookup: CDR1 MDHEN, CDR2 SYDVKM. This CDR3 comprises 15 residues. CDR3 region: CASSGTRGAKNIQYF. Written as DNA, the CDR3 is TGTGCCAGCAGTGGGACTAGAGGAGCCAAAAACATTCAGTACTTC.

This clone was detected once. This sequence joins TRBV6-2 or TRBV6-3 and TRBJ2-3; D is possibly TRBD1 (6 bases). V was clipped by 2 bases and J by 0 bases, with 9 bases between them. This CDR3 spans 15 amino acids. Germline assignment: CDR1 MNHEY and CDR2 SVGEGT. The CDR3 spells CASSYPRGSTDTQYF. DNA for the CDR3: TGTGCCAGCAGTTACCCCAGGGGAAGCACAGATACGCAGTATTTT.

This chain uses TRBV2 with TRBJ1-1; the D gene is possibly TRBD1 (6 bases). V lost 6 bases to trimming and J lost 1 base, with 18 bases between them. There are 16 residues in the CDR3. Germline values: CDR1 SNHLY, CDR2 FYNNEI. In DNA, the CDR3 is TGTGCCAGCAGCGGAACCTGGACAGCTACGAACACTGAAGCTTTCTTT. It translates to CASSGTWTATNTEAFF. Full variable domain (outside the CDR3, taken from reference TRBV2 and TRBJ1-1): EPEVTQTPSHQVTQMGQEVILRCVPISNHLYFYWYRQILGQKVEFLVSFYNNEISEKSEIFDDQFSVERPDGSNFTLKIRSTKLEDSAMYFCASSGTWTATNTEAFFGQGTRLTVV.

This clone has a handful of counts. The chain is built from TRBV7-2 and TRBJ2-1; TRBD2 matches at 10 bases. The CDR3 is 16 amino acids. The germline V gene encodes CDR1 SGHTA and CDR2 FQGNSA. V lost 1 base and J lost 8; bases outside the gene matches: 8. CDR3 in amino acids: CASSLVGLAGVHEQFF. The CDR3 DNA reads as TGTGCCAGCAGCTTAGTTGGCCTAGCGGGGGTCCATGAGCAGTTCTTC.

V usage is TRBV10-1 and J usage is TRBJ2-1; 9 bases map to TRBD1. The CDR3 runs 13 residues. Losses at the gene ends were 8 bases for V and 6 bases for J; bases not matched to a gene: 5. CDR1 is WNHNN and CDR2 is SYGVQD in the germline V gene (reference sequence). The CDR3 DNA reads TGCGCCAGCCCGGGGACAGGGCGCAATGAGCAGTTCTTC. Encoded protein: CASPGTGRNEQFF.

The chain has TRBV7-2 and TRBJ2-7; 11 bases agree with TRBD1. Trimming cost V 5 bases and J 1 base; bases outside gene matches: 10. The germline V gene has CDR1 SGHTA and CDR2 FQGNSA. CDR3 size: 17 residues. The CDR3, as DNA: TGTGCCAGCAGCCAACAAGCGGGGACAGGGGGGTCCTACGAGCAGTACTTC. It encodes CASSQQAGTGGSYEQYF.